Listed below are T cell receptor beta chains from one sample, sequenced in a study of blood T cell repertoires in COVID-19. Sequencing used immunoSEQ multiplex PCR; TCRdb keeps in-frame clones, though not all of them. The table has about 110,000 clones, over 60% seen once; the top ten hold roughly 6.2%. Input material: peripheral blood. All receptors derive from a man older than 75 with COVID-19, enrolled during active disease. Both conserved end residues are trimmed from each CDR3. The D gene is left open where the match is weak.

d_call | j_call | v_call | cdr3_aa
TRBD2 | TRBJ2-7 | TRBV12-3/TRBV12-4 | ASSRTSFNEQY
NA | TRBJ1-4 | TRBV5-1 | ASSPVGSNEKLF
TRBD2 | TRBJ2-7 | TRBV27 | ASSRTSGKNEQY
NA | TRBJ1-2 | TRBV29-1 | SSADRPGASYGYT
TRBD2 | TRBJ2-5 | TRBV3-1/TRBV3-2 | ASSRSGRPQETQY
NA | TRBJ1-6 | TRBV6-5 | ASSSGQAYNSPLH
TRBD1 | TRBJ1-1 | TRBV11-2 | ASSSRDRGGTEAF
TRBD1 | TRBJ2-5 | TRBV9 | ASSVQGALQETQY
NA | TRBJ2-2 | TRBV19 | ASSISSGAGELF
NA | TRBJ2-4 | TRBV6-5 | ASSGDFQNIQY
TRBD1 | TRBJ1-5 | TRBV3-1/TRBV3-2 | ASSQDKKQGHFQPQH
TRBD1 | TRBJ2-1 | TRBV24-1 | ATSGFSGTGLYNEQF
TRBD1 | TRBJ1-5 | TRBV28 | ASTTGQGHQPQH
TRBD2 | TRBJ2-2 | TRBV7-2 | ASSFSREVLGELF
TRBD1 | TRBJ2-7 | TRBV6-5 | ASSYSRTGDKKQY
NA | TRBJ2-1 | TRBV12-2 | ASRSLIANTTGYNEQF
TRBD2 | TRBJ2-7 | TRBV10-1 | ASSPGTSGNYEQY
NA | TRBJ2-3 | TRBV7-3 | ASSPPGAGDTQY
TRBD1 | TRBJ2-5 | TRBV28 | ASTPYRGETQY
TRBD1 | TRBJ1-2 | TRBV9 | ASSVGSQGGIYGYT
NA | TRBJ2-5 | TRBV6-6 | ASSYSTDEETQY
TRBD2 | TRBJ2-2 | TRBV5-1 | ASSEGLAGLHTGELF
NA | TRBJ2-1 | TRBV20-1 | SASSGTYNEQF
NA | TRBJ1-3 | TRBV28 | ASTRGSGNTIY
TRBD2 | TRBJ2-5 | TRBV6-2/TRBV6-3 | ASSAGTSGRAPETQY
NA | TRBJ1-5 | TRBV24-1 | ATSDPSTGNQPQH
NA | TRBJ2-7 | TRBV3-1/TRBV3-2 | ASSLGTPSSGEQY
NA | TRBJ2-1 | TRBV27 | ASSSTGTAGSKEQF
NA | TRBJ2-7 | TRBV28 | ASSLEGYEQY
NA | TRBJ2-7 | TRBV30 | AWSEGDPPYEQY
NA | TRBJ2-4 | TRBV28 | ASSLQGSWAKNIQY
TRBD2 | TRBJ2-1 | TRBV29-1 | SVDIWAGAYNEQF
TRBD2 | TRBJ2-1 | TRBV9 | ASSVGLMASGSTYNEQF
NA | TRBJ1-2 | TRBV6-6 | ASSYGPGRDYGYT
TRBD1 | TRBJ2-2 | TRBV2 | ASSNRGSNTGELF
NA | TRBJ2-7 | TRBV19 | ASSIGLVIVYEQY
TRBD1 | TRBJ1-5 | TRBV19 | AASGQGLEAQH
TRBD1 | TRBJ1-5 | TRBV7-8 | ASSLVWSGGGQPQH
TRBD2 | TRBJ2-3 | TRBV29-1 | SGRTSLTGTDTQY
TRBD1 | TRBJ1-2 | TRBV25-1 | ASSEYRDSAYGYT
NA | TRBJ2-1 | TRBV24-1 | ATSDQRSNEQF
TRBD1 | TRBJ2-2 | TRBV9 | ASSGTQGDGTGELF
TRBD2 | TRBJ2-1 | TRBV28 | ACQLAGYNEQF
NA | TRBJ1-1 | TRBV7-7 | ASSVNMNTEAF
TRBD2 | TRBJ2-1 | TRBV18 | ASTPGLAGDNEQF
TRBD2 | TRBJ2-7 | TRBV28 | ASSRGLAGTLKGYEQY
TRBD1 | TRBJ2-2 | TRBV5-1 | ASNPGTDTGELF
TRBD2 | TRBJ2-2 | TRBV10-1 | ASSCGLAGGSGTGELF
NA | TRBJ1-1 | TRBV5-8 | ASSRKGDTEAF
TRBD1 | TRBJ2-2 | TRBV5-1 | ASRPPGQGGTGELF